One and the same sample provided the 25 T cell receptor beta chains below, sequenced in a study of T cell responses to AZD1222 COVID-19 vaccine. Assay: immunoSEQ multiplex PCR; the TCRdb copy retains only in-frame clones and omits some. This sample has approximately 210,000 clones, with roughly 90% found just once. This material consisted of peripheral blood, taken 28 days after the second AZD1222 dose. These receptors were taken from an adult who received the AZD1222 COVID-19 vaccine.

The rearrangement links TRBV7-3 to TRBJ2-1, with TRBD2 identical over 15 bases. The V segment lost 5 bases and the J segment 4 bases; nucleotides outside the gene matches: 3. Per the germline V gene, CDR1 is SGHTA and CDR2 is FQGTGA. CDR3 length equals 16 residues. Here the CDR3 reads CASSHGTSGGYNEQFF. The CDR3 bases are TGTGCCAGCAGCCACGGGACTAGCGGGGGGTACAATGAGCAGTTCTTC.

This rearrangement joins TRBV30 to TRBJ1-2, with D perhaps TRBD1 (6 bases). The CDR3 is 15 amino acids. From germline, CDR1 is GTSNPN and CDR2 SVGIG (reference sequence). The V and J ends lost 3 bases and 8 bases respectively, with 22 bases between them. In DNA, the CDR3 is TGTGCCTGGAGGGCCCTTAGGGGGGCCTGGGCGGGCTACACCTTC. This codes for CAWRALRGAWAGYTF.

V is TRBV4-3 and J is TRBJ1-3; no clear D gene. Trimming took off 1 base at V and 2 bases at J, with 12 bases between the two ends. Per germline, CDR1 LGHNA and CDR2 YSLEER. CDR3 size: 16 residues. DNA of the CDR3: TGCGCCAGCAGCCAAGGTGGTACAGCGACTGGAAACACCATATATTTT. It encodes CASSQGGTATGNTIYF.

The CDR3 nucleotides read TGTGCCAGCAGCCTGACAGACGAAAAACTGTTTTTT. It encodes CASSLTDEKLFF. The genes are TRBV12-3 or TRBV12-4 and TRBJ1-4, with a weak D call TRBD1 (5 bases). The CDR3 has 12 residues. Trimming removed 6 bases at V and 8 bases at J, with 10 bases between.

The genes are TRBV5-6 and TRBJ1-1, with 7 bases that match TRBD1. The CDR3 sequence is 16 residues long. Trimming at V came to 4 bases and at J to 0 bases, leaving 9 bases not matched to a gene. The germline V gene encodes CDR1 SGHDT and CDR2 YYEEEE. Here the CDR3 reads CASSGPGGLMNTEAFF. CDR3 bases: TGTGCCAGCAGCGGACCAGGGGGTCTAATGAACACTGAAGCTTTCTTT.

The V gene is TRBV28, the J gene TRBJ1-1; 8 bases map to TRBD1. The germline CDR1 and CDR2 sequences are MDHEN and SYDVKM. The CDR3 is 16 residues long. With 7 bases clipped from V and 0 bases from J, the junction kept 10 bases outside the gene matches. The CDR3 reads CASMTGALSMNTEAFF. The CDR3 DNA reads TGTGCCAGCATGACAGGGGCGCTTTCGATGAACACTGAAGCTTTCTTT.

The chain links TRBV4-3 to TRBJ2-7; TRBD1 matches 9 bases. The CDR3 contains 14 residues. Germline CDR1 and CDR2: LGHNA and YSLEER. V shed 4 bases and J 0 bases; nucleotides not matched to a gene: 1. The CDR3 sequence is CASSRDRVSYEQYF. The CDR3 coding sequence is TGCGCCAGCAGCCGGGACAGGGTCTCCTACGAGCAGTACTTC.

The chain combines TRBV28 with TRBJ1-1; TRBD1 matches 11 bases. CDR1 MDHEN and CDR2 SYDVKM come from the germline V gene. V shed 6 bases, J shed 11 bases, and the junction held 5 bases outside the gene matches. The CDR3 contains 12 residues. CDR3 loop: CASSWDRGYAFF. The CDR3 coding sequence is TGTGCCAGCAGCTGGGACAGGGGGTACGCTTTCTTT.

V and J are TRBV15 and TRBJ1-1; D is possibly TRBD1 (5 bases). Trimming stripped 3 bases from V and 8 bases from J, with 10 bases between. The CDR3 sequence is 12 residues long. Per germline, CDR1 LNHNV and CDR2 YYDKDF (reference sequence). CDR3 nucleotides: TGTGCCACCAGCAGCGCGTGGGGGGAAGCTTTCTTT. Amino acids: CATSSAWGEAFF.

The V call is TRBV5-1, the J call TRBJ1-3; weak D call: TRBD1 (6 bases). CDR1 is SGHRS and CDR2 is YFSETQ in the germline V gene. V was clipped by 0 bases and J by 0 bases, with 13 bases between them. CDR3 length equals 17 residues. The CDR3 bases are TGCGCCAGCAGCTTGGATCAGGGGTCCTTCTCTGGAAACACCATATATTTT. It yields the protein CASSLDQGSFSGNTIYF.

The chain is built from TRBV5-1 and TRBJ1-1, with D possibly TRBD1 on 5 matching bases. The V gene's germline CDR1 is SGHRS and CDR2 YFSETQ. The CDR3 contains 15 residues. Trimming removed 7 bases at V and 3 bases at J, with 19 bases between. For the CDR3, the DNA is TGCGCCAGCGGAGAGACGGGACGGACCTACACTGAAGCTTTCTTT. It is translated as CASGETGRTYTEAFF.

CDR3 sequence reads: CASSLLAGLITDTQYF. Written as DNA, the CDR3 is TGCGCCAGCAGCTTGCTAGCGGGGCTGATCACAGATACGCAGTATTTT. The chain has TRBV5-1 and TRBJ2-3; 9 bases line up with TRBD2. V was clipped by 1 base and J by 2 bases; unmatched bases: 5. Germline V gene data show CDR1 as SGHRS and CDR2 as YFSETQ. This CDR3 has 16 amino acids.

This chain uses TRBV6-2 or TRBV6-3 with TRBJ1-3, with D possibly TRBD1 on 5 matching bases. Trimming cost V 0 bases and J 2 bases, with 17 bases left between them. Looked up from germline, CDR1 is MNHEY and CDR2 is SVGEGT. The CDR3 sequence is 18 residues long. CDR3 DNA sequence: TGTGCCAGCAGTTACTCGAACAATCGGGGGTCGGCTGGAAACACCATATATTTT. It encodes CASSYSNNRGSAGNTIYF.

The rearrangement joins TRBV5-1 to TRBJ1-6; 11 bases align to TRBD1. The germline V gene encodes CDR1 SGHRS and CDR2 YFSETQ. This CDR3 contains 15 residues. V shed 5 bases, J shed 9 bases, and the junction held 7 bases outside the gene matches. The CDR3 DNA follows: TGCGCCAGCAGACTCGGACAGGGGGCGAGTTCACCCCTCCACTTT. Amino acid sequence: CASRLGQGASSPLHF. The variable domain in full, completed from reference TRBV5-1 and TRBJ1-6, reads KAGVTQTPRYLIKTRGQQVTLSCSPISGHRSVSWYQQTPGQGLQFLFEYFSETQRNKGNFPGRFSGRQFSNSRSEMNVSTLELGDSALYLCASRLGQGASSPLHFGNGTRLTVT.

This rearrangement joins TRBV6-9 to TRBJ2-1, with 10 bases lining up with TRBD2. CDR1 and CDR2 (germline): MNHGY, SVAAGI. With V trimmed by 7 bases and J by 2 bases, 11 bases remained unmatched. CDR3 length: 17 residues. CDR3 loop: CASTDSKREGTYNEQFF. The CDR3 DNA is TGTGCCAGCACTGACTCCAAGCGGGAGGGAACCTACAATGAGCAGTTCTTC.

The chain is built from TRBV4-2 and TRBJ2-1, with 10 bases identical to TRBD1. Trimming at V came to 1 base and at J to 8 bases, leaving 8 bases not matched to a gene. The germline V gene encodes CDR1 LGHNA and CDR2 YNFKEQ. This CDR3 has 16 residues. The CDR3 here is CASSQGRDRGRDEQFF. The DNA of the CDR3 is TGTGCCAGCAGCCAAGGCCGGGACAGGGGACGGGATGAGCAGTTCTTC.

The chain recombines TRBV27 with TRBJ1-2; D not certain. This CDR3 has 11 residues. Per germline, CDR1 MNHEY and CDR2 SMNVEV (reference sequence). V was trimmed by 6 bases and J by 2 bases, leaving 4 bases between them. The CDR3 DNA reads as TGTGCCAGCAGAAGGAACTATGGCTACACCTTC. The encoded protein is CASRRNYGYTF.

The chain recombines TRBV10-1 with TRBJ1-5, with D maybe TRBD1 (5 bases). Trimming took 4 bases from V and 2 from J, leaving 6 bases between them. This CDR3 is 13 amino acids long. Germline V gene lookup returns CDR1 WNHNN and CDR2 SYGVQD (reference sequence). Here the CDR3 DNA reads TGCGCCAGCAGTGTAGGGGGCAATCAGCCCCAGCATTTT. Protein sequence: CASSVGGNQPQHF.

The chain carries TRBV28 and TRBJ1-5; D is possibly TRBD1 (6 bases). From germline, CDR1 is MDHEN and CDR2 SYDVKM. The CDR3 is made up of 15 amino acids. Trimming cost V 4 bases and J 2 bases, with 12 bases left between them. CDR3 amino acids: CASSSRGYGNQPQHF. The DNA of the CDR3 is TGTGCCAGCAGTTCCAGGGGATATGGCAATCAGCCCCAGCATTTT.

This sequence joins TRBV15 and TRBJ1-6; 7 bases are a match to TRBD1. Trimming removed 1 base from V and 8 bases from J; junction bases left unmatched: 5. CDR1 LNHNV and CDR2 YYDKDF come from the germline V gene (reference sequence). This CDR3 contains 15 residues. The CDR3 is CATSRGQGVHSPLHF. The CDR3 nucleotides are TGTGCCACCAGCAGAGGCCAGGGGGTTCATTCACCCCTCCACTTT.

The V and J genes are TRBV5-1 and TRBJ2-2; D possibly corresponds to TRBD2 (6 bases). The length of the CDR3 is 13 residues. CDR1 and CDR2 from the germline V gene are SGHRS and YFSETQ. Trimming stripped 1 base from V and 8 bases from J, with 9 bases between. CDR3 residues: CASSLHGSGELFF. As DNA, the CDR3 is TGCGCCAGCAGCTTGCACGGGAGTGGGGAGCTGTTTTTT.

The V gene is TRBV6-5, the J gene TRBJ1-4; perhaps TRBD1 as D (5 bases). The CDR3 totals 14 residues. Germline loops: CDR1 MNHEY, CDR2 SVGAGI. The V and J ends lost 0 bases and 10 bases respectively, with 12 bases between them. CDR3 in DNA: TGTGCCAGCAGTTACTCAGGGACGGCGGGAAAACTGTTTTTT. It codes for CASSYSGTAGKLFF.

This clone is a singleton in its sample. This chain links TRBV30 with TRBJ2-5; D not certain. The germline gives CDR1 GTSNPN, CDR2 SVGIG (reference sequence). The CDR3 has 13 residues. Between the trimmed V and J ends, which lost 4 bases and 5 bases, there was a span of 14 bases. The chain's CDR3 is CAWKAVTEETQYF. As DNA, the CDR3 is TGTGCCTGGAAGGCGGTCACTGAGGAGACCCAGTACTTC.

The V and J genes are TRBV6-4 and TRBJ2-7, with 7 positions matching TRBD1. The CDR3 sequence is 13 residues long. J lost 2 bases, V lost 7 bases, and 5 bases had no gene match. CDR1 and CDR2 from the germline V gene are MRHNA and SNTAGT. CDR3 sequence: CASNRDSPYEQYF. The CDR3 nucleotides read TGTGCCAGCAATCGGGACAGTCCCTACGAGCAGTACTTC.

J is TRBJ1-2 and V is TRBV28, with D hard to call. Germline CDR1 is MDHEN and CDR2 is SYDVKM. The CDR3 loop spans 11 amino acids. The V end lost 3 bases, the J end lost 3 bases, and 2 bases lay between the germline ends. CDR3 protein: CASSLDYGYTF. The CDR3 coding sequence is TGTGCCAGCAGTTTGGACTATGGCTACACCTTC.